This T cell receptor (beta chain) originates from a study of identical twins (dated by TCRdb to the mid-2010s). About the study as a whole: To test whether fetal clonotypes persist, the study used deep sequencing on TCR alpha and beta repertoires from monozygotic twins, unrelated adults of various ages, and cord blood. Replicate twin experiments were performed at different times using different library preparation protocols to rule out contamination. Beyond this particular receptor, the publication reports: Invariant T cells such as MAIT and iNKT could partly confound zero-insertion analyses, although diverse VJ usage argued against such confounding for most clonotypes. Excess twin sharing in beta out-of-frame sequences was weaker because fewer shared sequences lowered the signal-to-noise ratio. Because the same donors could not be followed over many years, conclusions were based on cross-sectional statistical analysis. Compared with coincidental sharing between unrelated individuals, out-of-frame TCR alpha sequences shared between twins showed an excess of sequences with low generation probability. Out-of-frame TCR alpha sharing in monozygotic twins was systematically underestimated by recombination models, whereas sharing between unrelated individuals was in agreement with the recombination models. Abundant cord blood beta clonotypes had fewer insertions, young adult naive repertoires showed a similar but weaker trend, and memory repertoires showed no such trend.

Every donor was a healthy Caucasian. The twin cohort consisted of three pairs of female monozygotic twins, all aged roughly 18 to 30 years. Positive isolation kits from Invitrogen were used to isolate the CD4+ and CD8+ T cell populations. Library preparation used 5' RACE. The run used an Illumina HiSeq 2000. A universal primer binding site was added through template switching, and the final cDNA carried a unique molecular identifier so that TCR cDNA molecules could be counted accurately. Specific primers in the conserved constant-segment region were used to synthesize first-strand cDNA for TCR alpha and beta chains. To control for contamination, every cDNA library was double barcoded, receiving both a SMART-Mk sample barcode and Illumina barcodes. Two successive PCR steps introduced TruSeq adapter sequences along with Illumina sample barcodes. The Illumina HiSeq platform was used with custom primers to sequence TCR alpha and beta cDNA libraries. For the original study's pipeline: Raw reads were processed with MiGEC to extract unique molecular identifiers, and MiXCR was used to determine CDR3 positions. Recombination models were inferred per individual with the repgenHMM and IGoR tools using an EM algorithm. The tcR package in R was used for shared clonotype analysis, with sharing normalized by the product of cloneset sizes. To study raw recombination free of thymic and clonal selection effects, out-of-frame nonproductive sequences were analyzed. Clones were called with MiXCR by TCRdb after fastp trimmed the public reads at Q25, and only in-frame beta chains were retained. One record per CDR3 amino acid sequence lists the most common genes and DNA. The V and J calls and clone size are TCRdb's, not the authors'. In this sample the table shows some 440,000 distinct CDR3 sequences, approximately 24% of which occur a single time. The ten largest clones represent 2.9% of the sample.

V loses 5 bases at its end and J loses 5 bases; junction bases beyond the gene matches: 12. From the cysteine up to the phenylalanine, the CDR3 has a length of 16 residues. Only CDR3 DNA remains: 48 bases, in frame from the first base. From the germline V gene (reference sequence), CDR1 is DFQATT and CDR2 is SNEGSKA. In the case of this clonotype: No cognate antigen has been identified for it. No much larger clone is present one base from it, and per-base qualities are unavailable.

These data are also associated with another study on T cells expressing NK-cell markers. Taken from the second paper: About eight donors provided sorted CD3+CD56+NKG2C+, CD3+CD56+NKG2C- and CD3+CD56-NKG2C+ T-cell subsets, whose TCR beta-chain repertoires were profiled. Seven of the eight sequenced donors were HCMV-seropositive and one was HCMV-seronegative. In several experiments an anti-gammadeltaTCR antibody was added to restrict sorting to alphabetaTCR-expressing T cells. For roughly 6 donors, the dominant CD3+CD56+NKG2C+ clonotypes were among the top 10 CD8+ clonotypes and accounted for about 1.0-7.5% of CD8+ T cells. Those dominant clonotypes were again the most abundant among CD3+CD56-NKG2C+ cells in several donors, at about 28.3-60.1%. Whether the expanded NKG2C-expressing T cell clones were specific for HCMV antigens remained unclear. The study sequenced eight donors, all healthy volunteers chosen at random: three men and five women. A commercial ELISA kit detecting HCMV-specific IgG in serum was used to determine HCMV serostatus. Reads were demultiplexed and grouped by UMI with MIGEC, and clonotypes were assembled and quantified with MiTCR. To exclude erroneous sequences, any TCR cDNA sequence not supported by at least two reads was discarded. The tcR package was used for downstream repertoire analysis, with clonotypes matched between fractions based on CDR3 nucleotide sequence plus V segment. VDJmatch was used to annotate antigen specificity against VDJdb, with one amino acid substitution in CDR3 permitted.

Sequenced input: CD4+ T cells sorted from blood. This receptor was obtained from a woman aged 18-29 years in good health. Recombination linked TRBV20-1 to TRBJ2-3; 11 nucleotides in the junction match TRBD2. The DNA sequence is TGCAGTGCTTCCCGACCTAGCGGGGGGCCGAGAGATACGCAGTATTTT. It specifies CSASRPSGGPRDTQYF.